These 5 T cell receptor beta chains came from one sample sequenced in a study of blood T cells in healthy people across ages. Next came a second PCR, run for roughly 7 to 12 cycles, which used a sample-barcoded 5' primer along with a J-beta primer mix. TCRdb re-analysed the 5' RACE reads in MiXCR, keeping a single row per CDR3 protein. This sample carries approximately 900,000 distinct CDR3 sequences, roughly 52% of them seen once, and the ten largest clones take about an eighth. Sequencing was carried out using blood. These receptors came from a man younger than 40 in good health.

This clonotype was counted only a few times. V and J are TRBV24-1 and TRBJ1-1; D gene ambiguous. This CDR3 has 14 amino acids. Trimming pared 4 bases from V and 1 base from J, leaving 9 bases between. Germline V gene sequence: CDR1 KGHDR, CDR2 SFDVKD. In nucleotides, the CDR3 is TGTGCCACCAGTGACTCCAGACGGAACACTGAAGCTTTCTTT. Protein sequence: CATSDSRRNTEAFF.

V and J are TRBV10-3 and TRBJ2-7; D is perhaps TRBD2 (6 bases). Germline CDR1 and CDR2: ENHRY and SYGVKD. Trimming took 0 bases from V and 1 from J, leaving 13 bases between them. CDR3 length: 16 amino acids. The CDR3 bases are TGTGCCATCAGTGAGTCAGGAGGGATTAAGTCCTACGAGCAGTACTTC. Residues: CAISESGGIKSYEQYF.

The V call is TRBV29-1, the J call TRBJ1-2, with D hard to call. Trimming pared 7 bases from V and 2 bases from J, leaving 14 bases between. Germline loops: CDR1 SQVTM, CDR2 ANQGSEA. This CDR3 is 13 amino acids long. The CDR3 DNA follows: TGCAGCGCTATTCCGGTTCTCAACTATGGCTACACCTTC. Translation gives CSAIPVLNYGYTF.

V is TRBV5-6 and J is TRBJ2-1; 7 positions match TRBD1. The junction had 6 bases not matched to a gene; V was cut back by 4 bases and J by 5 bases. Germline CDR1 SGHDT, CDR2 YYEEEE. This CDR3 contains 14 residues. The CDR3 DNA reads TGTGCCAGCAGCGGACAGGTTGGGAACAATGAGCAGTTCTTC. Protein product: CASSGQVGNNEQFF.

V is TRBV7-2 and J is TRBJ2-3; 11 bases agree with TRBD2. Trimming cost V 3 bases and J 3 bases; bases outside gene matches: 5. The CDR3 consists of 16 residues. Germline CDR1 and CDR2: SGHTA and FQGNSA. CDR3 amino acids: CASSFYLAGGTDTQYF. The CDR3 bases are TGTGCCAGCAGCTTCTACCTAGCGGGGGGAACAGATACGCAGTATTTT.